The T cell receptor (beta chain) described here comes from a study of blood T cell repertoires in COVID-19. TCRdb keeps only in-frame clones here, not all; method: immunoSEQ multiplex PCR. The sample gives fewer than 700,000 clones, around 90% of which show up once; about 8.2% is in the top ten. The germline V gene encodes CDR1 KGHDR and CDR2 SFDVKD. This CDR3 spans 16 amino acids. The trim removed 0 bases at V and 0 bases at J, leaving 3 bases unmatched. The gene calls are TRBV24-1 and TRBJ1-1; 7 nucleotides agree with TRBD1. The source of this sequence is a woman aged 50 to 65 with COVID-19, enrolled during active disease. Sequencing was carried out using peripheral blood. CDR3 sequence (DNA): TGTGCCACCAGTGATTTGGGGGGACAGCTGAACACTGAAGCTTTCTTT. Translation gives CATSDLGGQLNTEAFF.